Shown below are 9 T cell receptor beta chains from a single sample sequenced in a study of blood T cell repertoires in COVID-19. The table came from immunoSEQ multiplex PCR; TCRdb's copy has only in-frame clones and leaves some out. The table shows hundreds of thousands of clones, with about 90% occurring only once. The sequencing sample was made of PBMCs or T cells enriched from blood (not recorded which). Receptors were obtained from a man aged 25-40 years who had recovered from COVID-19.

V usage is TRBV24-1 and J usage is TRBJ1-2, with 7 bases fitting TRBD1. CDR1 and CDR2 from the germline V gene are KGHDR and SFDVKD. The V and J ends lost 2 bases and 4 bases, in that order; junction bases with no gene match: 3. This CDR3 contains 14 residues. The DNA for the CDR3 is TGTGCCACCAGTGATTCCGGGACAGCCTATGGCTACACCTTC. Protein sequence: CATSDSGTAYGYTF.

J is TRBJ2-2 and V is TRBV6-8; D gene uncertain. V was trimmed by 4 bases and J by 3 bases, leaving 6 bases between them. The germline CDR1 and CDR2 sequences are MNHGY and SAAAGT. The CDR3 length is 13 residues. The CDR3 DNA is TGTGCCAGCAGTTCGCAGGACACCGGGGAGCTGTTTTTT. As protein: CASSSQDTGELFF.

J is TRBJ1-1 and V is TRBV30; 12 bases are shared with TRBD1. J gave up 4 bases and V 1 base, and 7 bases lay outside the gene matches. The V gene's germline CDR1 is GTSNPN and CDR2 SVGIG (reference sequence). The CDR3 loop spans 16 amino acids. The CDR3 nucleotides are TGTGCCTGGAGTGGCGGGGACAGGGGGCTGAGCACTGAAGCTTTCTTT. Protein product: CAWSGGDRGLSTEAFF.

The rearrangement uses TRBV30 and TRBJ2-2, with a tentative D call TRBD2 (5 bases). Germline V lookup: CDR1 GTSNPN, CDR2 SVGIG (reference sequence). The CDR3 totals 14 residues. The V end was cut by 0 bases, the J end by 4 bases, with 9 bases between. The CDR3 DNA follows: TGTGCCTGGAGTGTACTAGGGAGCACCGGGGAGCTGTTTTTT. Translated: CAWSVLGSTGELFF.

The V call is TRBV7-9, the J call TRBJ1-6; TRBD1 agrees at 7 bases. The CDR3 contains 14 residues. Germline CDR1 reads SEHNR; CDR2 reads FQNEAQ (reference sequence). The J segment lost 14 bases and the V segment lost 0 bases, leaving 7 bases of the junction unmatched. CDR3 nucleotides: TGTGCCAGCAGCTTAGCGGGACAGTTGGAAGCCCTCCACTTT. Its protein is CASSLAGQLEALHF.

The CDR3 sequence is CASSLVTGGSGYTF. In DNA, the CDR3 is TGTGCCAGCAGCTTAGTCACAGGGGGCTCTGGCTACACCTTC. The V and J genes are TRBV7-8 and TRBJ1-2; 9 bases match TRBD1. Germline-derived CDR1 and CDR2 are SGHVS and FQNEAQ. There are 14 residues in the CDR3. V shed 1 base and J 7 bases; nucleotides not matched to a gene: 4.

The genes are TRBV5-5 and TRBJ2-5; TRBD1 might be the D (6 bases). The V gene lost 4 bases and the J gene lost 5 bases, with 24 bases spanning the gap. Germline values: CDR1 SGHKS, CDR2 YYEKEE (reference sequence). The CDR3 is made up of 17 amino acids. The CDR3 sequence is CASSPIGGAGPGETQYF. The CDR3 DNA reads as TGTGCCAGCAGCCCTATTGGGGGCGCGGGTCCTGGGGAGACCCAGTACTTC. The full variable domain, with the rest looked up from reference TRBV5-5 and TRBJ2-5, is DAGVTQSPTHLIKTRGQQVTLRCSPISGHKSVSWYQQVLGQGPQFIFQYYEKEERGRGNFPDRFSARQFPNYSSELNVNALLLGDSALYLCASSPIGGAGPGETQYFGPGTRLLVL.

The chain couples TRBV29-1 to TRBJ1-1; 8 nucleotides agree with TRBD1. Trimming removed 5 bases from V and 3 bases from J; junction bases left unmatched: 8. Germline V CDR1 and CDR2: SQVTM, ANQGSEA. There are 14 residues in the CDR3. DNA of the CDR3: TGCAGCGTTAGGACAGGGTTAGGAGACACTGAAGCTTTCTTT. Amino acids: CSVRTGLGDTEAFF. Using reference TRBV29-1 and TRBJ1-1 for the parts outside the CDR3, the full variable domain is SAVISQKPSRDICQRGTSLTIQCQVDSQVTMMFWYRQQPGQSLTLIATANQGSEATYESGFVIDKFPISRPNLTFSTLTVSNMSPEDSSIYLCSVRTGLGDTEAFFGQGTRLTVV.

This sequence joins TRBV5-5 and TRBJ1-5; unclear D gene. Trimming removed 4 bases from V and 0 bases from J, with 11 bases in between. Per the germline V gene, CDR1 is SGHKS and CDR2 is YYEKEE (reference sequence). The CDR3 is 15 residues long. The CDR3 DNA sequence: TGTGCCAGCAGCCCACGGGTCGATAGCAATCAGCCCCAGCATTTT. As protein: CASSPRVDSNQPQHF.